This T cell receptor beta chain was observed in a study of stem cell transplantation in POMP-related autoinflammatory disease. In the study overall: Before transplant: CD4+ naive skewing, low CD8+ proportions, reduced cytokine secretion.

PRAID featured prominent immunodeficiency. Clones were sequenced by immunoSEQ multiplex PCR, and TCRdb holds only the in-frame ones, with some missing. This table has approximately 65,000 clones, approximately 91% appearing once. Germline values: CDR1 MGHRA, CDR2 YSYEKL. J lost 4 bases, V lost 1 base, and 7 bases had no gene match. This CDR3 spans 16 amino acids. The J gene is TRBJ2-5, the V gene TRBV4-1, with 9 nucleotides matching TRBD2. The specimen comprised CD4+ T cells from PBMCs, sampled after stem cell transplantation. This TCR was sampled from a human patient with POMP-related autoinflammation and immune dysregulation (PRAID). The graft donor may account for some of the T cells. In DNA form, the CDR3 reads TGCGCCAGCAGCCAAGGAGGACTAGCGAAGGGAGAGACCCAGTACTTC. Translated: CASSQGGLAKGETQYF.